These 27 T cell receptor beta chains were all obtained from the same sample, sequenced in a study of blood T cell repertoires in COVID-19. Data came from immunoSEQ multiplex PCR; TCRdb stores just in-frame clones and leaves some out. The sample lists 110,000 to 150,000 clones; 70% to 85% were seen once. Input material: peripheral blood. The receptor source for this set is a man in his 60s with active or convalescent COVID-19.

V gene TRBV5-1 combines with J gene TRBJ2-3; TRBD2 matches 11 bases. The CDR3 contains 17 residues. V dropped 0 bases and J dropped 2; count of bases not matched to a gene: 5. Germline V gives CDR1 SGHRS, CDR2 YFSETQ. The CDR3 bases are TGCGCCAGCAGCTTGGGGAATAGCGGGGGGGCCACAGATACGCAGTATTTT. It yields the protein CASSLGNSGGATDTQYF.

The rearrangement links TRBV9 to TRBJ1-6, with 7 bases aligning to TRBD1. J lost 12 bases, V lost 4 bases, and 13 bases had no gene match. This CDR3 contains 15 residues. Germline CDR1 SGDLS, CDR2 YYNGEE. CDR3 DNA sequence: TGTGCCAGCAGCAAAGGGGGCCCGACCGAAGGACCCCTCCACTTT. Its translation is CASSKGGPTEGPLHF. Variable domain in full (rest from reference TRBV9 and TRBJ1-6): DSGVTQTPKHLITATGQRVTLRCSPRSGDLSVYWYQQSLDQGLQFLIQYYNGEERAKGNILERFSAQQFPDLHSELNLSSLELGDSALYFCASSKGGPTEGPLHFGNGTRLTVT.

The chain joins TRBV5-6 to TRBJ1-3; 8 nucleotides align to TRBD1. The CDR3 runs to 16 residues. In germline, CDR1 is SGHDT, CDR2 YYEEEE. V shed 3 bases, J shed 2 bases, and the junction held 7 bases outside the gene matches. The CDR3 nucleotides read TGTGCCAGCAGCTCCTGGACAGGGAAGACTGGAAACACCATATATTTT. It codes for CASSSWTGKTGNTIYF.

The rearrangement links TRBV3-1 (or the pseudogene TRBV3-2) to TRBJ1-1; no reliable D call. Germline V gene lookup returns CDR1 LGHDT and CDR2 YNNKEL (reference sequence). V dropped 3 bases and J dropped 7 bases, with 15 bases sitting between them. This CDR3 spans 14 amino acids. CDR3 in amino acids: CASSQGTGGNEAFF. DNA for the CDR3: TGTGCCAGCAGCCAGGGTACGGGTGGTAATGAAGCTTTCTTT.

This clone has only one observation. The chain joins TRBV19 to TRBJ1-2, with unresolved D. The CDR3 runs to 16 residues. The germline CDR1 and CDR2 sequences are LNHDA and SQIVND (reference sequence). Trimming pared 3 bases from V and 7 bases from J, leaving 21 bases between. For the CDR3, the DNA is TGTGCCAGTAGTATTGGTAGCGCGGTGCGGGTTCGTGGCTACACCTTC. Its protein is CASSIGSAVRVRGYTF.

The V and J genes are TRBV6-5 and TRBJ1-2, with TRBD1 identical over 10 bases. The V segment lost 5 bases and the J segment 8 bases; nucleotides outside the gene matches: 11. The germline gives CDR1 MNHEY, CDR2 SVGAGI. The CDR3 sequence is 15 residues long. CDR3 sequence: CASSLRTGTGEGYTF. The DNA for the CDR3 is TGTGCCAGCAGTCTTCGTACCGGGACAGGGGAAGGCTACACCTTC.

V usage is TRBV2 and J usage is TRBJ1-2; 7 nucleotides line up with TRBD1. Germline-derived CDR1 and CDR2 are SNHLY and FYNNEI. This CDR3 has 13 amino acids. The V segment lost 5 bases and the J segment 8 bases; nucleotides outside the gene matches: 8. CDR3 loop: CASSNIQGRGYTF. The CDR3 coding sequence is TGTGCCAGCAGTAATATACAGGGGCGAGGCTACACCTTC.

The chain joins TRBV6-2 or TRBV6-3 to TRBJ1-2, with D unclear. Germline CDR1 reads MNHEY; CDR2 reads SVGEGT. The CDR3 contains 14 residues. Trimming stripped 2 bases from V and 0 bases from J, with 7 bases between. Here the CDR3 reads CASSYGPSNYGYTF. The CDR3 coding sequence is TGTGCCAGCAGTTACGGGCCCTCTAACTATGGCTACACCTTC.

The chain joins TRBV18 to TRBJ2-1; 11 bases match TRBD2. The CDR3 has 18 amino acids. Germline CDR1 reads KGHSH; CDR2 reads LQKENI. Trimming removed 5 bases from V and 1 base from J; junction bases left unmatched: 10. The CDR3 region has the DNA TGTGCCAGCTCATCGTCCCTTTTAGCGGGAGGGTCCTACAATGAGCAGTTCTTC. This gives the protein CASSSSLLAGGSYNEQFF.

Regarding this clone: One junction end does not reproduce the germline sequence, and a read error may be involved. The chain employs TRBV7-7 and TRBJ2-2; the match to TRBD1 covers 9 bases. The CDR3 is 15 residues long. Germline-derived CDR1 and CDR2 are SSHAT and FNYEAQ (reference sequence). The CDR3 protein is CASSSGQGYTGELFF. In nucleotides, the CDR3 is TGTGCTAGCAGCTCGGGACAGGGCTACACCGGGGAGCTGTTTTTT.

The chain uses TRBV7-2 and TRBJ2-1, with a tentative D call TRBD2 (5 bases). The length of the CDR3 is 14 residues. Trimming took 2 bases from V and 7 from J, leaving 12 bases between them. Germline lookup yields CDR1 SGHTA and CDR2 FQGNSA. The CDR3 sequence is CASSLSTRTNEQFF. The CDR3 region has the DNA TGTGCCAGCAGCTTATCTACTAGGACGAATGAGCAGTTCTTC.

This clone was seen only once. This sequence joins TRBV7-8 and TRBJ1-2; no reliable D call. The V end was cut by 5 bases, the J end by 4 bases, with 14 bases between. CDR1 and CDR2 (germline): SGHVS, FQNEAQ. This CDR3 has 14 amino acids. The CDR3 nucleotides read TGTGCCAGCAGCCGATCACAGCTCCCCTATGGCTACACCTTC. Its protein is CASSRSQLPYGYTF.

Only one count was recorded for this clone. The chain is built from TRBV6-5 and TRBJ1-2; 11 positions match TRBD1. V gave up 2 bases and J gave up 7 bases; unmatched junction bases: 3. Germline CDR1 and CDR2: MNHEY and SVGAGI. This CDR3 is 14 amino acids long. The CDR3, as DNA: TGTGCCAGCAGTTACACGGGACAGGGGGGTGGCTACACCTTC. Residues: CASSYTGQGGGYTF.

This clone has a single count. The rearrangement joins TRBV18 to TRBJ2-3, with 9 positions matching TRBD2. The V gene end was trimmed by 0 bases and the J gene end by 7 bases; junction bases not matched to a gene: 2. This CDR3 is 14 amino acids long. Germline lookup yields CDR1 KGHSH and CDR2 LQKENI. The CDR3 region is CASSPPSGRNTQYF. DNA for the CDR3: TGTGCCAGCTCACCACCTAGCGGGAGAAATACGCAGTATTTT. Full variable domain (outside the CDR3, taken from reference TRBV18 and TRBJ2-3): NAGVMQNPRHLVRRRGQEARLRCSPMKGHSHVYWYRQLPEEGLKFMVYLQKENIIDESGMPKERFSAEFPKEGPSILRIQQVVRGDSAAYFCASSPPSGRNTQYFGPGTRLTVL.

V is TRBV7-9 and J is TRBJ1-4, with 8 bases matching TRBD1. The trim removed 0 bases at V and 8 bases at J, leaving 5 bases unmatched. Germline V gene data show CDR1 as SEHNR and CDR2 as FQNEAQ (reference sequence). The CDR3 is 15 amino acids. The CDR3 bases are TGTGCCAGCAGCTTAGCGAGGGACAGGACGGAAAAACTGTTTTTT. As protein: CASSLARDRTEKLFF.

The chain has TRBV28 and TRBJ1-1; 9 positions agree with TRBD1. V shed 3 bases, J shed 10 bases, and the junction held 0 bases outside the gene matches. The CDR3 has 11 amino acids. The germline V gene encodes CDR1 MDHEN and CDR2 SYDVKM. CDR3 DNA: TGTGCCAGCAGTTTGGGACAGGGAGCTTTCTTT. This encodes CASSLGQGAFF.

The V gene is TRBV6-5, the J gene TRBJ1-1; D is perhaps TRBD1 (6 bases). Trimming stripped 2 bases from V and 0 bases from J, with 13 bases between. This CDR3 is built from 16 residues. The germline V gene has CDR1 MNHEY and CDR2 SVGAGI. CDR3 DNA: TGTGCCAGCAGTTACGGTCAGGGGATTCTGAACACTGAAGCTTTCTTT. Amino acids: CASSYGQGILNTEAFF.

V gene TRBV9 combines with J gene TRBJ1-1; TRBD1 matches at 8 bases. Trimming took 0 bases from V and 4 from J; bases not matched to a gene: 2. This CDR3 contains 14 residues. Germline CDR1 is SGDLS and CDR2 is YYNGEE. CDR3 amino acids: CASSVGQGATEAFF. In DNA, the CDR3 is TGTGCCAGCAGCGTAGGTCAGGGGGCCACTGAAGCTTTCTTT.

V is TRBV21-1 and J is TRBJ2-7; the table's TRBD2 call for D was not verified on the DNA. TRBV21-1 is an annotated pseudogene. CDR3 length equals 15 residues. CDR3 residues: CASSKSERGRDEQYF. The CDR3 DNA reads TGTGCCAGCAGCAAATCGGAGAGAGGCCGGGACGAGCAGTACTTC.

The chain employs TRBV28 and TRBJ2-3; TRBD2 is a possible D gene (5 bases). Germline assignment: CDR1 MDHEN and CDR2 SYDVKM. V dropped 2 bases and J dropped 2 bases, with 8 bases sitting between them. There are 14 residues in the CDR3. CDR3 sequence (DNA): TGTGCCAGCAGTTTAGGTCGGGACACAGATACGCAGTATTTT. This sequence encodes CASSLGRDTDTQYF.

This sequence joins TRBV19 and TRBJ1-1; 7 bases match TRBD1. There are 16 residues in the CDR3. Losses at the gene ends were 3 bases for V and 1 base for J; bases not matched to a gene: 8. Germline V gene data show CDR1 as LNHDA and CDR2 as SQIVND (reference sequence). DNA for the CDR3: TGTGCCAGTAGTATTGGAGGGGGCCGAGGGAACACTGAAGCTTTCTTT. Its protein product is CASSIGGGRGNTEAFF. The whole variable domain, filled in from reference TRBV19 and TRBJ1-1, reads DGGITQSPKYLFRKEGQNVTLSCEQNLNHDAMYWYRQDPGQGLRLIYYSQIVNDFQKGDIAEGYSVSREKKESFPLTVTSAQKNPTAFYLCASSIGGGRGNTEAFFGQGTRLTVV.

CDR3 sequence reads: CASSLDRGRETQYF. For the CDR3, the DNA is TGTGCCAGCAGCCTGGACAGGGGGAGAGAGACCCAGTACTTC. The chain is built from TRBV7-2 and TRBJ2-5; 10 nucleotides line up with TRBD1. The CDR3 consists of 14 residues. Germline values: CDR1 SGHTA, CDR2 FQGNSA. V lost 5 bases, J lost 4 bases, and 4 bases stayed unmatched.

The V gene is TRBV5-1, the J gene TRBJ1-1, with unresolved D. The V gene's germline CDR1 is SGHRS and CDR2 YFSETQ. Trimming took 4 bases from V and 0 from J, leaving 10 bases between them. The CDR3 loop spans 14 amino acids. The CDR3 DNA is TGCGCCAGCAGCAGGAGAGGGATGAACACTGAAGCTTTCTTT. This sequence encodes CASSRRGMNTEAFF.

The gene calls are TRBV13 and TRBJ2-2, with 8 bases identical to TRBD2. V was clipped by 3 bases and J by 4 bases; unmatched bases: 4. Germline CDR1 reads PRHDT; CDR2 reads FYEKMQ (reference sequence). The CDR3 consists of 15 residues. CDR3: CASSLRTSITGELFF. As DNA, the CDR3 is TGTGCCAGCAGCTTGAGGACTAGCATCACCGGGGAGCTGTTTTTT.

V is TRBV7-8 and J is TRBJ2-7; TRBD1 might be the D (6 bases). The CDR3 has 15 amino acids. V lost 2 bases, J lost 5 bases, and 16 bases lay in between. The germline gives CDR1 SGHVS, CDR2 FQNEAQ. The CDR3 region has the DNA TGTGCCAGCAGCTTACCGACAGGCAGCCTGAACGAGCAGTACTTC. Translating it yields CASSLPTGSLNEQYF. Full variable domain (remainder filled in from reference TRBV7-8 and TRBJ2-7): GAGVSQSPRYKVAKRGQDVALRCDPISGHVSLFWYQQALGQGPEFLTYFQNEAQLDKSGLPSDRFFAERPEGSVSTLKIQRTQQEDSAVYLCASSLPTGSLNEQYFGPGTRLTVT.

The chain recombines TRBV2 with TRBJ1-1, with unresolved D. This CDR3 spans 13 amino acids. V was trimmed by 4 bases and J by 0 bases, leaving 6 bases between them. Looked up from germline, CDR1 is SNHLY and CDR2 is FYNNEI. The CDR3 DNA sequence: TGTGCCAGCAGTGTGTACATGAACACTGAAGCTTTCTTT. This translates into CASSVYMNTEAFF.

V and J are TRBV2 and TRBJ1-3; 9 bases line up with TRBD1. Germline CDR1 is SNHLY and CDR2 is FYNNEI. The CDR3 contains 18 residues. J lost 1 base, V lost 3 bases, and 10 bases had no gene match. DNA for the CDR3: TGTGCCAGCAGTGATGGGGGACAGGGCCTAATTTCTGGAAACACCATATATTTT. It translates to CASSDGGQGLISGNTIYF. Drawing the rest from reference TRBV2 and TRBJ1-3, the complete variable domain is EPEVTQTPSHQVTQMGQEVILRCVPISNHLYFYWYRQILGQKVEFLVSFYNNEISEKSEIFDDQFSVERPDGSNFTLKIRSTKLEDSAMYFCASSDGGQGLISGNTIYFGEGSWLTVV.